What follows are 31 T cell receptor beta chains derived from one specimen sequenced in a study of blood T cell repertoires in COVID-19. The protocol was immunoSEQ multiplex PCR, while the TCRdb copy is restricted to in-frame clones and leaves out a portion. Of about 270,000 clones listed, approximately 86% are singletons. Sequencing was done on a sample of PBMCs or T cells enriched from blood (not recorded which). The receptors were gathered from a woman aged 18 to 35 who had recovered from COVID-19.

This chain links TRBV4-2 with TRBJ2-7; 7 positions agree with TRBD1. The CDR3 is 16 amino acids. Germline V CDR1 and CDR2: LGHNA, YNFKEQ. After removal of 4 bases from V and 4 bases from J, the junction contained 13 bases not matched to a gene. DNA of the CDR3: TGTGCCAGCAGCCGCCAAATCGGACAGGAAATATACGAGCAGTACTTC. Its translation: CASSRQIGQEIYEQYF.

In this sample, this clone turned up many times. The gene calls are TRBV18 and TRBJ1-1; D is unresolved. CDR3 length equals 15 residues. In germline, CDR1 is KGHSH, CDR2 LQKENI. V dropped 2 bases and J dropped 4 bases, with 14 bases sitting between them. The CDR3 nucleotides are TGTGCCAGCTCACCAAGTCCTCCGGTCGCCACTGAAGCTTTCTTT. Encoded protein: CASSPSPPVATEAFF.

The chain has TRBV19 and TRBJ2-5, with D possibly TRBD1 on 6 matching bases. The CDR3 runs 15 residues. Per the germline V gene, CDR1 is LNHDA and CDR2 is SQIVND (reference sequence). With 4 bases removed from V and 10 bases from J, the gap between germline ends came to 22 bases. The CDR3 reads CASSTVGGNRVDQYF. As DNA, the CDR3 is TGTGCCAGTAGTACCGTAGGGGGAAACAGGGTAGACCAGTACTTC.

This chain links TRBV7-2 with TRBJ2-5; D is unresolved. CDR1 and CDR2 (germline): SGHTA, FQGNSA. The CDR3 sequence is 12 residues long. Between the trimmed V and J ends, which lost 4 bases and 7 bases, there was a span of 10 bases. In DNA form, the CDR3 reads TGTGCCAGCAGCTCCCAAGGCGGGACCCAGTACTTC. Translated: CASSSQGGTQYF.

V usage is TRBV3-1 (or the pseudogene TRBV3-2) and J usage is TRBJ2-7, with unresolved D. Germline CDR1 and CDR2: LGHDT and YNNKEL (reference sequence). The CDR3 spans 15 residues. V was cut by 1 base and J by 0 bases, with 10 bases left in between. The CDR3 protein is CASSQGITASYEQYF. The CDR3, as DNA: TGTGCCAGCAGCCAAGGAATTACTGCCTCCTACGAGCAGTACTTC.

The rearrangement links TRBV3-1 (or the pseudogene TRBV3-2) to TRBJ2-6, with TRBD1 matching over 9 bases. In germline, CDR1 is LGHDT, CDR2 YNNKEL (reference sequence). V was pared by 4 bases and J by 0 bases, with 7 bases of the junction left unmatched. CDR3 size: 18 residues. The CDR3 region has the DNA TGTGCCAGCAGCCTCTGGACAGGGGATTCCTCTGGGGCCAACGTCCTGACTTTC. As protein: CASSLWTGDSSGANVLTF.

The CDR3 region has the DNA TGTGCCAGCAGCCCGGGACAGGGACGAGTAGAGACCCAGTACTTC. Its protein is CASSPGQGRVETQYF. The rearrangement uses TRBV7-9 and TRBJ2-5, with TRBD1 matching 9 bases. The CDR3 totals 15 residues. J was trimmed by 4 bases and V by 5 bases; bases with no gene match: 8. CDR1 is SEHNR, CDR2 FQNEAQ, per germline (reference sequence).

In regard to this clone: Within the sample, other DNA sequences also encode this same CDR3. The V gene is TRBV5-1, the J gene TRBJ1-3; TRBD1 agrees at 7 bases. The CDR3 consists of 16 residues. V shed 0 bases, J shed 1 base, and the junction held 4 bases outside the gene matches. Germline lookup yields CDR1 SGHRS and CDR2 YFSETQ. The CDR3 reads CASSLAGQLSGNTIYF. The CDR3 DNA sequence: TGCGCCAGCAGCTTGGCGGGACAGTTATCTGGAAACACCATATATTTT.

The gene calls are TRBV29-1 and TRBJ2-1, with TRBD2 matching 8 bases. The V gene's germline CDR1 is SQVTM and CDR2 ANQGSEA. The CDR3 has 15 amino acids. The V and J ends lost 6 bases and 4 bases, in that order; junction bases with no gene match: 11. This CDR3 is CSVDSLAGIYNEQFF. CDR3 nucleotide sequence: TGCAGCGTGGACTCCTTAGCGGGAATATACAATGAGCAGTTCTTC.

There are a few counts of this clone. J is TRBJ1-1 and V is TRBV5-6; D unclear. This CDR3 contains 15 residues. Germline V gives CDR1 SGHDT, CDR2 YYEEEE. V lost 4 bases and J lost 1, with 14 bases in between. The CDR3 is CASSLLLQENTEAFF. The DNA of the CDR3 is TGTGCCAGCAGCCTCCTCTTACAAGAGAACACTGAAGCTTTCTTT.

The rearrangement joins TRBV12-3 or TRBV12-4 to TRBJ1-1; 9 nucleotides agree with TRBD1. The V gene end was trimmed by 4 bases and the J gene end by 6 bases; junction bases not matched to a gene: 3. CDR3 size: 13 residues. DNA of the CDR3: TGTGCCAGCAGTTATACAGGGGGCGCTGAAGCTTTCTTT. This gives the protein CASSYTGGAEAFF.

The chain has TRBV5-4 and TRBJ2-5; 7 bases align to TRBD2. The CDR3 is 13 residues long. CDR1 SGHNT and CDR2 YYREEE come from the germline V gene (reference sequence). Trimming took 0 bases from V and 4 from J; bases not matched to a gene: 0. As DNA, the CDR3 is TGTGCCAGCAGCTTGGGACTAGCAGAGACCCAGTACTTC. Translated: CASSLGLAETQYF.

CDR3 protein: CASSLSWGVNTGELFF. Here the CDR3 DNA reads TGTGCCAGCAGTTTATCCTGGGGGGTGAACACCGGGGAGCTGTTTTTT. The gene calls are TRBV27 and TRBJ2-2; a possible D gene is TRBD2 (6 bases). The CDR3 covers 16 residues. The germline CDR1 and CDR2 sequences are MNHEY and SMNVEV (reference sequence). V lost 0 bases and J 1 base, leaving 9 bases between the germline ends.

The chain uses TRBV2 and TRBJ2-1; D unclear. V lost 7 bases, J lost 0 bases, and 13 bases lay in between. Germline V gene sequence: CDR1 SNHLY, CDR2 FYNNEI. This CDR3 is built from 15 residues. CDR3 DNA sequence: TGTGCCAGCACGTCTCAACCGAGCTCCTACAATGAGCAGTTCTTC. Residues: CASTSQPSSYNEQFF. The full variable domain, completed using reference TRBV2 and TRBJ2-1, is EPEVTQTPSHQVTQMGQEVILRCVPISNHLYFYWYRQILGQKVEFLVSFYNNEISEKSEIFDDQFSVERPDGSNFTLKIRSTKLEDSAMYFCASTSQPSSYNEQFFGPGTRLTVL.

This clone was counted a single time. The CDR3 nucleotides read TGTGCCTGGAGTTTAGGGGACAGCCTCTATGGCTACACCTTC. This sequence encodes CAWSLGDSLYGYTF. The V call is TRBV30, the J call TRBJ1-2, with TRBD1 matching over 7 bases. J lost 4 bases, V lost 2 bases, and 7 bases had no gene match. The CDR3 is 14 residues long. CDR1 is GTSNPN and CDR2 is SVGIG in the germline V gene (reference sequence).

The rearrangement joins TRBV11-2 to TRBJ2-3, with 10 bases that match TRBD2. This CDR3 region has 19 residues. CDR1 SGHAT and CDR2 FQNNGV come from the germline V gene. The junction had 14 bases not matched to a gene; V was cut back by 0 bases and J by 5 bases. This CDR3 is CASSLDSGRPSFLGDTQYF. The CDR3 DNA follows: TGTGCCAGCAGCTTAGATAGCGGGAGGCCGTCTTTTCTAGGAGATACGCAGTATTTT.

The chain is built from TRBV6-2 or TRBV6-3 and TRBJ1-5; the D is unclear. V was shortened by 3 bases and J by 2 bases, with 11 bases between the two germline ends. Germline values: CDR1 MNHEY, CDR2 SVGEGT. This CDR3 is built from 15 residues. In nucleotides, the CDR3 is TGTGCCAGCAGTTATGCAGGCCAGGGCAATCAGCCCCAGCATTTT. This codes for CASSYAGQGNQPQHF.

V gene TRBV9 combines with J gene TRBJ2-5; 8 bases fit TRBD2. Germline values: CDR1 SGDLS, CDR2 YYNGEE. The CDR3 loop spans 15 amino acids. V shed 2 bases, J shed 4 bases, and the junction held 7 bases outside the gene matches. This chain's CDR3 is CASSVTGTSRETQYF. The DNA for the CDR3 is TGTGCCAGCAGCGTTACCGGGACTAGTAGAGAGACCCAGTACTTC.

This chain uses TRBV4-1 with TRBJ1-1; tentatively, D is TRBD1 (5 bases). This CDR3 contains 15 residues. In germline, CDR1 is MGHRA, CDR2 YSYEKL. Trimming removed 6 bases at V and 2 bases at J, with 16 bases between. This CDR3 reads CASSLRLTGNTEAFF. The CDR3 DNA sequence: TGCGCCAGCAGTCTCAGGCTTACAGGTAACACTGAAGCTTTCTTT.

V is TRBV30 and J is TRBJ2-2; D gene uncertain. CDR1 GTSNPN and CDR2 SVGIG come from the germline V gene (reference sequence). The V and J ends lost 1 base and 1 base respectively, with 7 bases between them. The CDR3 length is 14 residues. The CDR3 reads CAWSDLRNTGELFF. DNA of the CDR3: TGTGCCTGGAGTGACTTGAGGAACACCGGGGAGCTGTTTTTT.

V is TRBV28 and J is TRBJ1-5, with 8 bases that match TRBD1. The germline CDR1 and CDR2 sequences are MDHEN and SYDVKM. This CDR3 spans 13 amino acids. As DNA, the CDR3 is TGTTCAAGCGGTCAGGGGGCAGATCAGCCCCAGCATTTT. Protein: CSSGQGADQPQHF. Drawing the rest from reference TRBV28 and TRBJ1-5, the complete variable domain is DVKVTQSSRYLVKRTGEKVFLECVQDMDHENMFWYRQDPGLGLRLIYFSYDVKMKEKGDIPEGYSVSREKKERFSLILESASTNQTSMYLCSSGQGADQPQHFGDGTRLSIL.

This clone occurred a few times. This chain links TRBV15 with TRBJ2-7; 13 positions match TRBD2. Germline V gene lookup returns CDR1 LNHNV and CDR2 YYDKDF (reference sequence). The CDR3 runs 14 residues. After removal of 1 base from V and 6 bases from J, the junction contained 0 bases not matched to a gene. The CDR3 sequence: CATSRGTSGGEQYF. The CDR3 region has the DNA TGTGCCACCAGCAGAGGGACTAGCGGGGGCGAGCAGTACTTC.

This clone was seen just once. The chain links TRBV19 to TRBJ1-1; possibly TRBD1 for D (5 bases). The CDR3 consists of 14 residues. From germline, CDR1 is LNHDA and CDR2 SQIVND (reference sequence). Deletions cut 2 bases from V and 1 base from J, with 8 bases between. CDR3 region: CASSIRTSNTEAFF. The CDR3 DNA is TGTGCCAGTAGTATAAGGACATCGAACACTGAAGCTTTCTTT.

The chain is built from TRBV28 and TRBJ2-7; 10 bases line up with TRBD1. The CDR3 extends over 14 amino acids. Germline V gene data show CDR1 as MDHEN and CDR2 as SYDVKM. Losses at the gene ends were 5 bases for V and 6 bases for J; bases not matched to a gene: 7. The CDR3 sequence: CASSTDRGLAEQYF. The CDR3 DNA follows: TGTGCCAGCAGTACAGACAGGGGGCTAGCCGAGCAGTACTTC. Variable domain in full (rest from reference TRBV28 and TRBJ2-7): DVKVTQSSRYLVKRTGEKVFLECVQDMDHENMFWYRQDPGLGLRLIYFSYDVKMKEKGDIPEGYSVSREKKERFSLILESASTNQTSMYLCASSTDRGLAEQYFGPGTRLTVT.

This clone was recorded once. This chain connects TRBV10-1 to TRBJ2-2; D is undetermined. V lost 6 bases and J 3 bases, leaving 8 bases between the germline ends. The CDR3 has 13 residues. Germline lookup yields CDR1 WNHNN and CDR2 SYGVQD (reference sequence). The CDR3 region is CASRGSDTGELFF. Here the CDR3 DNA reads TGCGCCAGCAGGGGCTCGGACACCGGGGAGCTGTTTTTT.

The chain employs TRBV29-1 and TRBJ2-7, with a tentative D call TRBD2 (7 bases). The CDR3 is 14 amino acids. The germline V and J ends were trimmed by 6 bases and 6 bases, with 21 bases remaining between them. The germline gives CDR1 SQVTM, CDR2 ANQGSEA. This CDR3 reads CSVTRTGGEVEQYF. CDR3 bases: TGCAGCGTCACTAGGACGGGGGGCGAGGTCGAGCAGTACTTC.

The rearrangement joins TRBV27 to TRBJ2-1; perhaps TRBD2 as D (6 bases). The CDR3 runs to 17 residues. Per the germline V gene, CDR1 is MNHEY and CDR2 is SMNVEV (reference sequence). V lost 2 bases and J lost 3, with 17 bases in between. The CDR3 loop is CASSLPRDFYNYNEQFF. Here the CDR3 DNA reads TGTGCCAGCAGTTTACCAAGGGACTTCTATAACTACAATGAGCAGTTCTTC.

The V call is TRBV27, the J call TRBJ2-1, with 10 positions matching TRBD2. J gave up 8 bases and V 2 bases, and 15 bases lay outside the gene matches. Germline CDR1 MNHEY, CDR2 SMNVEV (reference sequence). The CDR3 consists of 18 residues. The CDR3 reads CASSLISSGGLSLYEQFF. CDR3 nucleotides: TGTGCCAGCAGTTTAATTTCTAGCGGGGGCCTCAGCCTCTATGAGCAGTTCTTC.

This chain links TRBV6-5 with TRBJ1-5, with a possible D match to TRBD1 (5 bases). V lost 6 bases and J lost 3, with 12 bases in between. The CDR3 has 14 amino acids. Germline loops: CDR1 MNHEY, CDR2 SVGAGI. The CDR3 sequence is CASRTDGDNQPQHF. The CDR3 coding sequence is TGTGCCAGCAGGACAGACGGCGACAATCAGCCCCAGCATTTT.

This sequence joins TRBV12-3 or TRBV12-4 and TRBJ2-4; TRBD2 might be the D (7 bases). The CDR3 runs to 13 residues. Trimming cost V 6 bases and J 11 bases, with 17 bases left between them. The CDR3: CASSPGGGVVQYF. The CDR3, as DNA: TGTGCCAGCAGCCCGGGGGGCGGGGTGGTTCAGTACTTC.

This clone has a single count. The chain employs TRBV27 and TRBJ1-2; no clear D. This CDR3 spans 16 amino acids. Germline V gene sequence: CDR1 MNHEY, CDR2 SMNVEV (reference sequence). Trimming cost V 0 bases and J 4 bases, with 15 bases left between them. CDR3 in DNA: TGTGCCAGCAGTTTATCCCGCCGGGAAGAGGGCTATGGCTACACCTTC. It encodes CASSLSRREEGYGYTF.